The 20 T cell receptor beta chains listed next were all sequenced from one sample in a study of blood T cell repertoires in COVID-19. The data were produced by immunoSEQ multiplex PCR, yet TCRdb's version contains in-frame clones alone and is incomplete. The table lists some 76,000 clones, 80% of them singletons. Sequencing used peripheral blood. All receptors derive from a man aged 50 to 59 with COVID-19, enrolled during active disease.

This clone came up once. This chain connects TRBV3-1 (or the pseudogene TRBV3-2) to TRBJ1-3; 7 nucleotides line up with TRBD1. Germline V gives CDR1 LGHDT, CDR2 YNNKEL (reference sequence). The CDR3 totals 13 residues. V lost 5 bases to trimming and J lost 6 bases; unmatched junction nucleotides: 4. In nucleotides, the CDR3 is TGTGCCAGCAGCTTACAGGGGCCAAACACCATATATTTT. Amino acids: CASSLQGPNTIYF.

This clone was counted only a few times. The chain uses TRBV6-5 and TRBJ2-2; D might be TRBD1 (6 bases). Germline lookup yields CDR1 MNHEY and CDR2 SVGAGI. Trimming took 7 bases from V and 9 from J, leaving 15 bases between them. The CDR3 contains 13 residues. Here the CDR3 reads CASINREIRELFF. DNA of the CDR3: TGTGCCAGCATTAACAGGGAAATCCGGGAGCTGTTTTTT.

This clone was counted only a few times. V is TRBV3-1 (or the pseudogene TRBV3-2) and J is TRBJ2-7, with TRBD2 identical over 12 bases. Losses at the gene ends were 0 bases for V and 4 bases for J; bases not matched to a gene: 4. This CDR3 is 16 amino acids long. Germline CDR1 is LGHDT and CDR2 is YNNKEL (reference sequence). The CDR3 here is CASSQDLAGGPYEQYF. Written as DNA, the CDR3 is TGTGCCAGCAGCCAAGATCTAGCGGGAGGGCCGTACGAGCAGTACTTC.

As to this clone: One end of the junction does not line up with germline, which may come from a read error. Here the CDR3 reads CASSSGQQESQYF. In DNA, the CDR3 is TGTGCCAGCAGCTCGGGACAGCAAGAGTCCCAGTACTTC. The chain links TRBV11-3 to TRBJ2-5; TRBD1 aligns across 7 bases. The CDR3 contains 13 residues. Germline CDR1 is SGHNT and CDR2 is YENEEA.

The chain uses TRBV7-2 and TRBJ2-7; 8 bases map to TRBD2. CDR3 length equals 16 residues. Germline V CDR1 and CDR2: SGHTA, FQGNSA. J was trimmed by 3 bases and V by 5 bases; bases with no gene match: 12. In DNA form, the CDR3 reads TGTGCCAGCAGCCCGTTCGAGCGGGAGTTCGGCTACGAGCAGTACTTC. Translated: CASSPFEREFGYEQYF.

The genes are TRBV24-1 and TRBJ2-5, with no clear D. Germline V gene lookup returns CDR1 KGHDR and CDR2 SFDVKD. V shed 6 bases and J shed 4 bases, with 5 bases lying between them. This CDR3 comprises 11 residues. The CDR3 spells CATSIGETQYF. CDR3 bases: TGTGCCACCAGTATCGGAGAGACCCAGTACTTC.

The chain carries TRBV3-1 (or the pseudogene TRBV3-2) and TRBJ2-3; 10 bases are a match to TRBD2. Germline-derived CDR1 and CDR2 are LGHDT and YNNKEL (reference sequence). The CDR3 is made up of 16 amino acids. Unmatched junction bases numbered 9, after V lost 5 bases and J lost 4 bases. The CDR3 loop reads CASSDPLAGEADTQYF. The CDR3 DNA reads TGTGCCAGCAGCGACCCGCTAGCGGGAGAGGCAGATACGCAGTATTTT.

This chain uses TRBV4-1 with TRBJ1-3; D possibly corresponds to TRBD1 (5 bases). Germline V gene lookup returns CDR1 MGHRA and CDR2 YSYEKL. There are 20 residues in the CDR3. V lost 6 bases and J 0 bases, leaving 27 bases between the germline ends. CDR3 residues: CASSEDPGGAQAYSGNTIYF. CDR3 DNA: TGCGCCAGCAGTGAAGACCCGGGAGGGGCGCAGGCCTACTCTGGAAACACCATATATTTT.

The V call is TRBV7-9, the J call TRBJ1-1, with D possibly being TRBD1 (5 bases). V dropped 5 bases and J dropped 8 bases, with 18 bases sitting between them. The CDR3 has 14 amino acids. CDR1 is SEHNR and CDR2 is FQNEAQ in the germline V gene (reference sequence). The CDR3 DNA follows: TGTGCCAGCAGCCAAATGGGGGGGTCCAACGAAGCTTTCTTT. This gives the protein CASSQMGGSNEAFF.

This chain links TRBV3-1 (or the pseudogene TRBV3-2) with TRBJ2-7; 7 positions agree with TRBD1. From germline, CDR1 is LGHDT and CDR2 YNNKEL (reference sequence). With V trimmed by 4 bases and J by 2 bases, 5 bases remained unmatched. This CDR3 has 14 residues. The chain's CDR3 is CASSLGTVAYEQYF. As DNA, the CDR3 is TGTGCCAGCAGCCTCGGGACAGTCGCCTACGAGCAGTACTTC.

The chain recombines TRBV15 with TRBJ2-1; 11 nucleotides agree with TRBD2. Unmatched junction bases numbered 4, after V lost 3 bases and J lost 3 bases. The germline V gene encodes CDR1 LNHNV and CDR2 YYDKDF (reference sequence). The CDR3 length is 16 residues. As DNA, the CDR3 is TGTGCCACCAGCAGTAGCGGGAGGGCCTTCTACAATGAGCAGTTCTTC. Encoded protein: CATSSSGRAFYNEQFF.

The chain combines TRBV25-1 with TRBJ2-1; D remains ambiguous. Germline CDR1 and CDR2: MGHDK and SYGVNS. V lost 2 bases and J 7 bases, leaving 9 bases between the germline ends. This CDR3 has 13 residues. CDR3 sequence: CASSEEQTNEQFF. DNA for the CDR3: TGTGCCAGCAGTGAAGAACAGACAAATGAGCAGTTCTTC.

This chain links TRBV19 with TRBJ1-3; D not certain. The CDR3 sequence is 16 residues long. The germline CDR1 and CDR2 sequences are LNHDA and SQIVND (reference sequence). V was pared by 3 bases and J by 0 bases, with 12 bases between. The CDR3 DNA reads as TGTGCCAGTAGTATGAAGGGAGTGGGCTCTGGAAACACCATATATTTT. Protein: CASSMKGVGSGNTIYF.

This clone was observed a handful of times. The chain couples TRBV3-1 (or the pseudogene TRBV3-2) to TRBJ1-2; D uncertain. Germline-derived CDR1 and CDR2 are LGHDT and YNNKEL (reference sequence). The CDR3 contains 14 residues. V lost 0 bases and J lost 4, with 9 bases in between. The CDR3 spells CASSQDLQSYGYTF. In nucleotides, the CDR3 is TGTGCCAGCAGCCAAGATCTGCAGTCCTATGGCTACACCTTC.

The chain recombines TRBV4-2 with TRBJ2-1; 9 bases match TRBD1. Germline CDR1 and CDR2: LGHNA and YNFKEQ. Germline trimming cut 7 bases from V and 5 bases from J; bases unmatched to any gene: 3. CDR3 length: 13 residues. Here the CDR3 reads CASNRDRDNEQFF. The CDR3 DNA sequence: TGTGCCAGCAACCGGGACAGGGACAATGAGCAGTTCTTC.

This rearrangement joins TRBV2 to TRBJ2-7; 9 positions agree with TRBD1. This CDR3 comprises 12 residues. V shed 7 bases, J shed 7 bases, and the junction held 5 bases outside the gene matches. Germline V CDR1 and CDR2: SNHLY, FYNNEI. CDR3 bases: TGTGCCAGCATCATACAGGGGGCAGAGCAGTACTTC. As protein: CASIIQGAEQYF.

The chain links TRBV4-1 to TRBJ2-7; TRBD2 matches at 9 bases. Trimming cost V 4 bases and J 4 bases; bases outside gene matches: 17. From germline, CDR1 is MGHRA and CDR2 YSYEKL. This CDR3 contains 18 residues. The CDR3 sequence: CASSRTNMGLAGVYEQYF. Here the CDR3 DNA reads TGCGCCAGCAGCCGGACGAACATGGGACTAGCAGGAGTATACGAGCAGTACTTC.

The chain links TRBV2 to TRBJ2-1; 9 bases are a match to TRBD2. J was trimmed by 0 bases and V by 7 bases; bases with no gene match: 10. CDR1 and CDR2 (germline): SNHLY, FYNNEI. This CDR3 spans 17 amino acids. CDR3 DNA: TGTGCCAGCACCAAGGGACTAGCAGGGGCCTCCTACAATGAGCAGTTCTTC. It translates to CASTKGLAGASYNEQFF.

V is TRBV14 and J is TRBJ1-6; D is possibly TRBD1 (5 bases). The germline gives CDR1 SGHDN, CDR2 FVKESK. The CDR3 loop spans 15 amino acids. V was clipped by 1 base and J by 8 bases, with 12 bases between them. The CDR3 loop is CASSQGSGNYSPLHF. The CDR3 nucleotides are TGTGCCAGCAGCCAAGGATCAGGGAATTATTCACCCCTCCACTTT.

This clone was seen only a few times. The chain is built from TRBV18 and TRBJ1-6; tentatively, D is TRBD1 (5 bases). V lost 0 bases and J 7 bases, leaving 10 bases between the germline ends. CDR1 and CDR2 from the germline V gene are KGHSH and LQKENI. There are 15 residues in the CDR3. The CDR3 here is CASSPPWGDNSPLHF. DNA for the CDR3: TGTGCCAGCTCACCACCATGGGGGGACAATTCACCCCTCCACTTT.